Listed below are T cell receptor beta chains from one sample, sequenced in a study of blood T cell repertoires in COVID-19. The data were produced by immunoSEQ multiplex PCR, yet TCRdb's version contains in-frame clones alone and is incomplete. Of a few hundred thousand clones in the sample, approximately 85% were seen once. Material: peripheral blood. The origin of the receptors is a man aged 45-60 years with active or convalescent COVID-19. Each CDR3 is given with its conserved first and last residue. D genes are given only for firm matches. Clone size, where shown, is once, few, many, or a class for clones that have expanded.

V	J	D	size	DNA	CDR3
TRBV19	TRBJ2-3	TRBD1	.	TGTGCCAGTAGCAACAGGGGGCTCACAGATACGCAGTATTTT	CASSNRGLTDTQYF
TRBV18	TRBJ2-5	TRBD2	once	TGTGCCAGCTCACGGACCTCGGGACTAGCGGGAGGGAGCCAAGAGACCCAGTACTTC	CASSRTSGLAGGSQETQYF
TRBV5-6	TRBJ1-1	.	.	TGTGCCAGCAGCTTGGGGTCTGGAGGGGATTTCTTT	CASSLGSGGDFF
TRBV5-1	TRBJ1-2	.	few	TGCGCCAGCAGCTCCGCAGCTAACTATGGCTACACCTTC	CASSSAANYGYTF
TRBV30	TRBJ2-7	.	.	TGTGCCTGGAGAGGCGTAGGGGGTTCCTACGAGCAGTACTTC	CAWRGVGGSYEQYF
TRBV7-8	TRBJ1-2	.	.	TGTGCCAGCAGCTCTTATCCCCCTACGGAGGGCTACACCTTC	CASSSYPPTEGYTF
TRBV7-7	TRBJ1-2	.	.	TGTGCCAGCAGCCCCCCCGACAGAGAGCCCTATGGCTACACCTTC	CASSPPDREPYGYTF
TRBV4-1	TRBJ1-3	.	.	TGCGCCAGCAGCCAAGGGACACCTGGAAACACCATATATTTT	CASSQGTPGNTIYF
TRBV5-1	TRBJ1-1	.	.	TGCGCCAGCAGGGACCAAGGGAGCACTGAAGCTTTCTTT	CASRDQGSTEAFF
TRBV12-5	TRBJ2-2	TRBD2	few	TGTGCTAGTGGGCGAGGGAGGGGAAACACCGGGGAGCTGTTTTTT	CASGRGRGNTGELFF